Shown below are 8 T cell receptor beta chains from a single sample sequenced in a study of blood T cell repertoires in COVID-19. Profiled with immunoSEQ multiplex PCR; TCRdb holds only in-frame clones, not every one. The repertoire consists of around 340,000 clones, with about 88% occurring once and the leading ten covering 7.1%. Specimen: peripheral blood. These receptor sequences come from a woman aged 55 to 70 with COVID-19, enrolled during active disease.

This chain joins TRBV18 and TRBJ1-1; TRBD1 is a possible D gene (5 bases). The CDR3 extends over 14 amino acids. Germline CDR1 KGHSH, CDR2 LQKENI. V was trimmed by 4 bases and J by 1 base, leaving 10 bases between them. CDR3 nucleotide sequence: TGTGCCAGCTCACTAACAGGTGAGAACACTGAAGCTTTCTTT. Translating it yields CASSLTGENTEAFF.

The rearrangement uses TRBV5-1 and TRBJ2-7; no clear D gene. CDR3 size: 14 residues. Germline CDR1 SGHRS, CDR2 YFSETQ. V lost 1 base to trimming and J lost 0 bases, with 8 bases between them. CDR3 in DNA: TGCGCCAGCAGCTTGACGGTTAGCTCCTACGAGCAGTACTTC. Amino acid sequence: CASSLTVSSYEQYF.

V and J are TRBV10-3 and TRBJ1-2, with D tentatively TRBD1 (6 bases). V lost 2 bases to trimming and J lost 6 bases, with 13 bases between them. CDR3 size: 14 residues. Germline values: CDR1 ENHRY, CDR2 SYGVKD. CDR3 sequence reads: CAISEGGAADGYTF. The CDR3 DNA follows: TGTGCCATCAGTGAGGGGGGGGCGGCTGATGGCTACACCTTC.

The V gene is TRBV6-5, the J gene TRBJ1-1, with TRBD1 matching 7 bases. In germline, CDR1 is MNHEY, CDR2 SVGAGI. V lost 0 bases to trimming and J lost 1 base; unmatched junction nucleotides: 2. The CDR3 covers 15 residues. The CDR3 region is CASSYSGQQNTEAFF. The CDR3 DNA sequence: TGTGCCAGCAGTTACTCGGGACAGCAGAACACTGAAGCTTTCTTT.

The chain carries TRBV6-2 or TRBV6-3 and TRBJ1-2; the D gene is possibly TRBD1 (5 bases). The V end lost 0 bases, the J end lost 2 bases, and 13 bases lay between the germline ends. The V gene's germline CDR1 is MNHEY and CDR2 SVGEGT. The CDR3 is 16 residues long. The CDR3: CASSYSASRENYGYTF. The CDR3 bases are TGTGCCAGCAGTTACTCGGCTTCCAGGGAAAACTATGGCTACACCTTC.

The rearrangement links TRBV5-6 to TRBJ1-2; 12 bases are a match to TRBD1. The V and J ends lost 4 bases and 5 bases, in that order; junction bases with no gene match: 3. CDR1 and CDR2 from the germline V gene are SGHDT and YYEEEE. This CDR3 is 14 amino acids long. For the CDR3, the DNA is TGTGCCAGCAGCGGGGGACAGGGGGCATATGGCTACACCTTC. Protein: CASSGGQGAYGYTF.

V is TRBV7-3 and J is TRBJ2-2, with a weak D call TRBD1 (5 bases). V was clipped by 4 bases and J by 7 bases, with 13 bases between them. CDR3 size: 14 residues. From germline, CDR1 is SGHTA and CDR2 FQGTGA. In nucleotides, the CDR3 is TGTGCCAGCAGCTCGCAGGGTACCGGCGGGGAGCTGTTTTTT. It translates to CASSSQGTGGELFF.

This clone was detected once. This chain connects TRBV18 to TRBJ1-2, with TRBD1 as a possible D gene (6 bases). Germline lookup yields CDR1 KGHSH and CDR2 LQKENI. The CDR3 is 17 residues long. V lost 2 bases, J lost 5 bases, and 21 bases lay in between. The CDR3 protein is CASSPSSTGPGPYGYTF. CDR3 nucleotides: TGTGCCAGCTCACCATCCTCGACAGGACCCGGCCCTTATGGCTACACCTTC.